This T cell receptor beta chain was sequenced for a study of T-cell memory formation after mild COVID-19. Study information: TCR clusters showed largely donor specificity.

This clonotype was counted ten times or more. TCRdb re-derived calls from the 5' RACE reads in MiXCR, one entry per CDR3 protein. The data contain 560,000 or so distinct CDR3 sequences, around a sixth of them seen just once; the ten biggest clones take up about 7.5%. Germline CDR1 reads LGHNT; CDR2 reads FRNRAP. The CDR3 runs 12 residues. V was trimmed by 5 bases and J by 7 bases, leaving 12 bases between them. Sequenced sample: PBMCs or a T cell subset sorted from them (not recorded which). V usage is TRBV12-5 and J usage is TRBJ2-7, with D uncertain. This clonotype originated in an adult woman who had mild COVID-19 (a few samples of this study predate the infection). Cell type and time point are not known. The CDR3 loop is CASGAVYGEQYF. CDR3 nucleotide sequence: TGTGCTAGTGGTGCCGTCTATGGGGAGCAGTACTTC.